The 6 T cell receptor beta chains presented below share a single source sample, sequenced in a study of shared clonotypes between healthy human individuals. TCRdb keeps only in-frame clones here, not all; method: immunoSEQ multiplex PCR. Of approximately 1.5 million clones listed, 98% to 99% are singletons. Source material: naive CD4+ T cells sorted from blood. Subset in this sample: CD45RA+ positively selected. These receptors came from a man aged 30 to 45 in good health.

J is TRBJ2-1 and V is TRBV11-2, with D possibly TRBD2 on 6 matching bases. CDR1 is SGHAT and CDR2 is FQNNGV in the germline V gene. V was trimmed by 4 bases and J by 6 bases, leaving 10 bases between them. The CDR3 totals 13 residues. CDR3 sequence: CASSSGLLNEQFF. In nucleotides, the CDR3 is TGTGCCAGCAGCTCCGGACTACTCAATGAGCAGTTCTTC.

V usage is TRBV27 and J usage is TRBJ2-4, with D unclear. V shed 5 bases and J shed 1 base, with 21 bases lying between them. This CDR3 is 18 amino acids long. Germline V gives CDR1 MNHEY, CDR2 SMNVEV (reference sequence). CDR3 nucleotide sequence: TGTGCCAGCAGTCCCGTTGGGGTAGCCGGCGTTGCCAAAAACATTCAGTACTTC. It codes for CASSPVGVAGVAKNIQYF.

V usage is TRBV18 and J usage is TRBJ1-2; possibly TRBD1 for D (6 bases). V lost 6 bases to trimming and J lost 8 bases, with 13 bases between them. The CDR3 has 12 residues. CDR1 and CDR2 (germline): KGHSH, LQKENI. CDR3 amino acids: CASSGTSRGYTF. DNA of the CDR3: TGTGCCAGCTCCGGGACATCTAGAGGCTACACCTTC.

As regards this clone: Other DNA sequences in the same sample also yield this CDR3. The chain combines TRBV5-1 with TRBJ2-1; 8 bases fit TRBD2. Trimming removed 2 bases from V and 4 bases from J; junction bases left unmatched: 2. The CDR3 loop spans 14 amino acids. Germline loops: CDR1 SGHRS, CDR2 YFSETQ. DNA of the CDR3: TGCGCCAGCAGCTTACAGCGGGAGTACAATGAGCAGTTCTTC. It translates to CASSLQREYNEQFF.

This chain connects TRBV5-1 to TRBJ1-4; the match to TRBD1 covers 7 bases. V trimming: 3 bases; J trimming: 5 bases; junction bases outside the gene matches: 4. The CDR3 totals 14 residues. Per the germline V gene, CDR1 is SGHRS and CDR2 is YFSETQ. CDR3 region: CASSYRGGNEKLFF. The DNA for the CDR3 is TGCGCCAGCAGCTACAGGGGTGGCAATGAAAAACTGTTTTTT.

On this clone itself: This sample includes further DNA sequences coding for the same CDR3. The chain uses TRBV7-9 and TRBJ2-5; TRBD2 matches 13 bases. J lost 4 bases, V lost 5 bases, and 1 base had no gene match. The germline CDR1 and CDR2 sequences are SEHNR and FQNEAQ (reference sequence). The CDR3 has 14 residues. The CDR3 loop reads CASSRTSGRETQYF. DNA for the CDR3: TGTGCCAGCAGCCGGACTAGCGGGAGAGAGACCCAGTACTTC.